Below are 25 T cell receptor beta chains sequenced from a single sample in a study of human T cells and chemical hapten exposure. The time point was: pre-sensitization, week 0. Treatment defined: therapeutic diphenylcyclopropenone sensitization with weekly scalp DPC. TCRdb reprocessed the RACE reads with MiXCR, giving one entry per CDR3 protein. Of under 100,000 distinct CDR3 sequences listed, 6.5% to 10% were seen once; the top ten hold 2.5% to 3%. Source: whole blood, taken in connection with sensitization to the hapten diphenylcyclopropenone (DPC). All receptors derive from a man aged 35-49 years with alopecia areata. Some clones in this sample may be carry-over from other donors' samples.

V gene TRBV12-3 or TRBV12-4 combines with J gene TRBJ2-2, with D maybe TRBD2 (5 bases). Trimming stripped 0 bases from V and 7 bases from J, with 9 bases between. CDR3 length: 14 residues. The CDR3 spells CASSLAGVDGELFF. The CDR3 DNA is TGTGCCAGCAGTTTAGCGGGAGTGGACGGGGAGCTGTTTTTT.

Only a few counts were recorded for this clonotype. J is TRBJ2-5 and V is TRBV20-1, with 11 nucleotides matching TRBD2. V gave up 3 bases and J gave up 5 bases; unmatched junction bases: 5. CDR1 and CDR2 from the germline V gene are DFQATT and SNEGSKA (reference sequence). The CDR3 length is 14 residues. The CDR3 loop reads CSASLLAGVETQYF. Written as DNA, the CDR3 is TGCAGTGCTAGCCTACTAGCGGGAGTTGAGACCCAGTACTTC.

This clonotype was picked up a small number of times. The rearrangement joins TRBV4-2 to TRBJ2-5, with D uncertain. This CDR3 contains 16 residues. V lost 1 base to trimming and J lost 5 bases, with 17 bases between them. Germline assignment: CDR1 LGHNA and CDR2 YNFKEQ. The DNA for the CDR3 is TGTGCCAGCAGCCAAGGCCCGAGCGAGCCTCGGGAGACCCAGTACTTC. Residues: CASSQGPSEPRETQYF.

This clonotype came up many times. V is TRBV10-3 and J is TRBJ2-1, with 12 bases lining up with TRBD2. Germline V gene data show CDR1 as ENHRY and CDR2 as SYGVKD. V lost 0 bases and J lost 6; bases outside the gene matches: 6. The length of the CDR3 is 17 residues. CDR3 residues: CAISESLAGGIPNEQFF. Written as DNA, the CDR3 is TGTGCCATCAGTGAGTCCCTAGCGGGAGGGATCCCCAATGAGCAGTTCTTC.

The CDR3 DNA is TGTGCCAGCAGCTTAGACCCGGGAGGGCCGGGAGATACGCAGTATTTT. Its protein product is CASSLDPGGPGDTQYF. V usage is TRBV13 and J usage is TRBJ2-3; TRBD2 matches 8 bases. The CDR3 sequence is 16 residues long. Germline-derived CDR1 and CDR2 are PRHDT and FYEKMQ (reference sequence). Trimming cost V 1 base and J 5 bases; bases outside gene matches: 8.

This clonotype was seen a handful of times. This chain joins TRBV28 and TRBJ2-7; 8 bases fit TRBD2. The CDR3 length is 16 residues. The trim removed 3 bases at V and 0 bases at J, leaving 7 bases unmatched. Germline V lookup: CDR1 MDHEN, CDR2 SYDVKM. Here the CDR3 reads CASSFNRGGNSYEQYF. CDR3 coding DNA: TGTGCCAGCAGTTTTAATCGGGGGGGAAACTCCTACGAGCAGTACTTC.

The chain is built from TRBV12-3 or TRBV12-4 and TRBJ1-5, with 11 bases aligning to TRBD1. The CDR3 is 17 amino acids. V dropped 5 bases and J dropped 4; count of bases not matched to a gene: 10. The chain's CDR3 is CASSHRTGGLGNQPQHF. The CDR3 DNA is TGTGCCAGCAGTCACCGGACAGGGGGCTTGGGGAATCAGCCCCAGCATTTT.

This clonotype showed up many times. The rearrangement joins TRBV6-1 to TRBJ2-7; D gene uncertain. Trimming pared 1 base from V and 3 bases from J, leaving 7 bases between. Germline assignment: CDR1 MNHNS and CDR2 SASEGT. The CDR3 extends over 13 amino acids. This chain's CDR3 is CASSEGPHYEQYV. The CDR3 DNA reads as TGTGCCAGCAGTGAAGGGCCTCACTACGAGCAGTACGTC.

There are many counts of this clonotype. J is TRBJ1-2 and V is TRBV7-9, with unresolved D. The CDR3 spans 14 residues. V was clipped by 8 bases and J by 3 bases, with 16 bases between them. CDR1 and CDR2 (germline): SEHNR, FQNEAQ (reference sequence). The CDR3 bases are TGTGCCAGCGCCGCCGGTCAGGTTTACTATGGCTACACCTTC. Its protein is CASAAGQVYYGYTF.

This clonotype was counted a few times. The chain joins TRBV11-1 to TRBJ2-7; no definite D call. Per the germline V gene, CDR1 is SGHAT and CDR2 is FQDESV (reference sequence). V gave up 5 bases and J gave up 2 bases, with 13 bases separating them. The CDR3 totals 14 residues. The CDR3 loop reads CASSAIPSTYEQYV. CDR3 DNA: TGTGCCAGCAGCGCGATACCCAGCACCTACGAGCAGTACGTC.

This clonotype was counted only a few times. The CDR3 bases are TGTGCCAGCAGAGATGGAGGCACAGATACGCAGTATTTT. Translation gives CASRDGGTDTQYF. The chain links TRBV6-5 to TRBJ2-3, with D unclear. From germline, CDR1 is MNHEY and CDR2 SVGAGI. The CDR3 covers 13 residues. Trimming left V 6 bases short and J 1 base short, with 8 bases between.

The rearrangement joins TRBV29-1 to TRBJ2-3; 12 positions agree with TRBD2. Unmatched junction bases numbered 10, after V lost 2 bases and J lost 7 bases. There are 16 residues in the CDR3. Per the germline V gene, CDR1 is SQVTM and CDR2 is ANQGSEA. The CDR3 sequence: CSVEFASGRAAYTQYF. The CDR3 bases are TGCAGCGTTGAATTTGCTAGCGGGAGGGCCGCGTATACGCAGTATTTT.

Worth noting for this clonotype: An end of the junction differs from the germline gene, which may be a read error. J is TRBJ2-4 and V is TRBV20-1; D gene unclear. This CDR3 contains 12 residues. CDR1 and CDR2 (germline): DFQATT, SNEGSKA (reference sequence). The CDR3: CSASPVRNIHYF. CDR3 nucleotides: TGCAGTGCTAGTCCTGTACGGAACATTCATTACTTC.

This clonotype came up many times. The genes are TRBV3-1 and TRBJ1-3; tentative D call: TRBD1 (5 bases). The CDR3 runs 16 residues. Germline V lookup: CDR1 LGHDT, CDR2 YNNKEL (reference sequence). Between the trimmed V and J ends, which lost 1 base and 0 bases, there was a span of 10 bases. The CDR3 region has the DNA TGTGCCAGCAGCCAAGTGGTGGGGGGCTCTGGAAACACCATATATTTT. Translation: CASSQVVGGSGNTIYF.

This sequence joins TRBV28 and TRBJ2-6; D may be TRBD1 (5 bases). The CDR3 covers 15 residues. Germline lookup yields CDR1 MDHEN and CDR2 SYDVKM. Trimming left V 2 bases short and J 4 bases short, with 9 bases between. CDR3 sequence: CASSLAGAGANVLTF. The CDR3 nucleotides are TGTGCCAGCAGTTTAGCTGGGGCGGGGGCCAACGTCCTGACTTTC.

The chain joins TRBV20-1 to TRBJ1-1; D is perhaps TRBD1 (5 bases). The germline V gene encodes CDR1 DFQATT and CDR2 SNEGSKA (reference sequence). The CDR3 has 14 residues. With 3 bases removed from V and 2 bases from J, the gap between germline ends came to 13 bases. The CDR3 DNA reads as TGCAGTGCTAGTAGAGACAGCAGAAACACTGAAGCTTTCTTT. Protein sequence: CSASRDSRNTEAFF.

The rearrangement links TRBV11-2 to TRBJ1-2; D is unclear. Trimming pared 10 bases from V and 3 bases from J, leaving 21 bases between. From germline, CDR1 is SGHAT and CDR2 FQNNGV. The CDR3 has 15 residues. The CDR3 DNA follows: TGTGCCACTACACAGTCGTACAGAGGAGACTATGGCTACACCTTC. Residues: CATTQSYRGDYGYTF.

This clonotype was seen repeatedly, ten times or more. The chain employs TRBV29-1 and TRBJ2-3; perhaps TRBD2 as D (5 bases). CDR1 is SQVTM, CDR2 ANQGSEA, per germline. V was pared by 3 bases and J by 2 bases, with 6 bases between. The CDR3 is 12 residues long. CDR3 region: CSVDRDTDTQYF. The CDR3 DNA reads as TGCAGCGTTGACCGGGACACAGATACGCAGTATTTT.

The gene calls are TRBV7-3 and TRBJ2-3, with TRBD1 matching over 9 bases. V trimming: 1 base; J trimming: 3 bases; junction bases outside the gene matches: 5. The CDR3 runs 16 residues. CDR1 and CDR2 (germline): SGHTA, FQGTGA. The DNA of the CDR3 is TGTGCCAGCAGCTTAAACCGGGACAGGGCGACAGATACGCAGTATTTT. This encodes CASSLNRDRATDTQYF. Full variable domain (missing parts from reference TRBV7-3 and TRBJ2-3): GAGVSQTPSNKVTEKGKYVELRCDPISGHTALYWYRQSLGQGPEFLIYFQGTGAADDSGLPNDRFFAVRPEGSVSTLKIQRTERGDSAVYLCASSLNRDRATDTQYFGPGTRLTVL.

The rearrangement links TRBV7-9 to TRBJ2-7; D is undetermined. The CDR3 is 15 residues long. The V and J ends lost 0 bases and 3 bases respectively, with 12 bases between them. Per the germline V gene, CDR1 is SEHNR and CDR2 is FQNEAQ (reference sequence). The CDR3 nucleotides are TGTGCCAGCAGCTTAGCGCAATCCCGTTTCTACGAGCAGTACTTC. Residues: CASSLAQSRFYEQYF.

This clonotype was observed a handful of times. This chain links TRBV30 with TRBJ1-2; 7 bases are a match to TRBD1. The CDR3 extends over 13 amino acids. Trimming at V came to 2 bases and at J to 4 bases, leaving 4 bases not matched to a gene. The germline V gene has CDR1 GTSNPN and CDR2 SVGIG (reference sequence). As DNA, the CDR3 is TGTGCCTGGAGTCGGGACAGACCCTATGGCTACACCTTC. It encodes CAWSRDRPYGYTF.

V gene TRBV19 combines with J gene TRBJ1-2; maybe TRBD1 (6 bases). V lost 6 bases and J 0 bases, leaving 17 bases between the germline ends. Germline loops: CDR1 LNHDA, CDR2 SQIVND (reference sequence). The CDR3 has 16 residues. The CDR3 nucleotides are TGTGCCAGTAGAAAAGGGACATTGGGAGCTAACTATGGCTACACCTTC. This gives the protein CASRKGTLGANYGYTF.

The chain couples TRBV30 to TRBJ1-4, with 10 bases matching TRBD1. CDR3 length: 14 residues. V lost 1 base and J lost 7; bases outside the gene matches: 3. Germline V lookup: CDR1 GTSNPN, CDR2 SVGIG (reference sequence). CDR3 region: CAWSAGTGVEKLFF. Written as DNA, the CDR3 is TGTGCCTGGAGTGCCGGGACAGGGGTTGAAAAACTGTTTTTT.

Ten or more counts support this clonotype. The chain employs TRBV12-5 and TRBJ2-2; D might be TRBD1 or TRBD2, each matching 5 bases. V lost 7 bases to trimming and J lost 6 bases, with 15 bases between them. Germline V gene data show CDR1 as LGHNT and CDR2 as FRNRAP. The CDR3 spans 14 residues. The CDR3 DNA is TGTGCTAGTGCCCGGAGAGGGGCGTCCGGGGAGCTGTTTTTT. Its translation is CASARRGASGELFF.

This clonotype was observed many times. The chain employs TRBV5-1 and TRBJ2-5, with TRBD1 identical over 8 bases. The CDR3 extends over 16 amino acids. CDR1 and CDR2 from the germline V gene are SGHRS and YFSETQ. J was trimmed by 0 bases and V by 3 bases; bases with no gene match: 7. In DNA, the CDR3 is TGCGCCAGCAGCTGGGGAGGACAGGGCAACCAAGAGACCCAGTACTTC. As protein: CASSWGGQGNQETQYF.